The present entry profiles one T cell receptor beta chain with its context. Antigen specificity is unknown. V lost 6 bases, J lost 1 base, and 13 bases lay in between. Germline-derived CDR1 and CDR2 are SNHLY and FYNNEI. The CDR3 totals 15 residues. Several immunoSEQ plates received, in even portions, the genomic DNA of each subset. TCRdb's table, derived via immunoSEQ multiplex PCR, lists solely in-frame clones and lacks some. The data contain some 2,000,000 clones, 85% to 95% of them singletons. These data belong to a study of shared clonotypes between healthy human individuals. Study in general: The composition of the donors was a couple of women and three men aged 18 to 49. A donor's plate count was three for CD4 naive and three for CD4 memory; CD8 naive had two and CD8 memory one. General observations from the study: Clonotypes shared by all four donors outscored non-shared clonotypes in generation probability.

The V gene is TRBV2, the J gene TRBJ1-5; D is unresolved. The source of this sequence is a man aged 18 to 29 in good health. Sequenced sample: naive CD4+ T cells sorted from blood. The sample's subset: CD45RA+ positively selected. The CDR3 loop is CASSRTDGSNQPQHF. The CDR3 nucleotides are TGTGCCAGCAGCCGGACGGACGGGAGCAATCAGCCCCAGCATTTT.